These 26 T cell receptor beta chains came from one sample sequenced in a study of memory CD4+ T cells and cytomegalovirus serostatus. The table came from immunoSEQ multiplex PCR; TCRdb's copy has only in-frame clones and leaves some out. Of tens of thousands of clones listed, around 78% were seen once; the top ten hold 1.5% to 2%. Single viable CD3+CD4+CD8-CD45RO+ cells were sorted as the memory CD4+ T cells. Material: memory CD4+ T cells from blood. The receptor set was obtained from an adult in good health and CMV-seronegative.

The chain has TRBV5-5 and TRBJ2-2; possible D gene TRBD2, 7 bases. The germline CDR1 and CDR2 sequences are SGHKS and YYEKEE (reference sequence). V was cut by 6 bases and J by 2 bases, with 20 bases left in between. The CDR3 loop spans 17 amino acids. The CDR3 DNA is TGTGCCAGCACCAAATTGACGGGGGGACACAACACCGGGGAGCTGTTTTTT. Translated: CASTKLTGGHNTGELFF. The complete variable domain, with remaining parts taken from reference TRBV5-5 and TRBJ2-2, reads DAGVTQSPTHLIKTRGQQVTLRCSPISGHKSVSWYQQVLGQGPQFIFQYYEKEERGRGNFPDRFSARQFPNYSSELNVNALLLGDSALYLCASTKLTGGHNTGELFFGEGSRLTVL.

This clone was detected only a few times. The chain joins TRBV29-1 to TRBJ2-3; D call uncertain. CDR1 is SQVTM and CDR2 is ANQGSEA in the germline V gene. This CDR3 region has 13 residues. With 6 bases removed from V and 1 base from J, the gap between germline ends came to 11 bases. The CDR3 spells CSVGRIRTDTQYF. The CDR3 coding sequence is TGCAGCGTAGGGCGGATTCGCACAGATACGCAGTATTTT.

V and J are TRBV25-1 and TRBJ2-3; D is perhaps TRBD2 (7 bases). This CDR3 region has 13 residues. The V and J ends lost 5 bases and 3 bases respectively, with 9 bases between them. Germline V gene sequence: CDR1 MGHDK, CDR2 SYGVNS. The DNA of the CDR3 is TGTGCCAGCAGTAGGGGGGGGACAGATACGCAGTATTTT. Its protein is CASSRGGTDTQYF.

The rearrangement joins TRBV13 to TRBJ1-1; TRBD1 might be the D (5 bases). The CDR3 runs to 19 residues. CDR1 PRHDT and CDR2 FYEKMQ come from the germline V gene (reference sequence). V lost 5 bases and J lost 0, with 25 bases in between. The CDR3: CASSEIPPGPITLNTEAFF. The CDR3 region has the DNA TGTGCCAGCAGCGAAATACCACCGGGGCCAATAACCTTGAACACTGAAGCTTTCTTT.

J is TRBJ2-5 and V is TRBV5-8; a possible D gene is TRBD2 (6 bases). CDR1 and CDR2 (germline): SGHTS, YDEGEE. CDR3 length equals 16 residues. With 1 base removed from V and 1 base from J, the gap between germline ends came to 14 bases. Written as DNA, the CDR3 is TGTGCCAGCAGCTTGCGCCGCGGGGCGGGCCAAGAGACCCAGTACTTC. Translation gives CASSLRRGAGQETQYF.

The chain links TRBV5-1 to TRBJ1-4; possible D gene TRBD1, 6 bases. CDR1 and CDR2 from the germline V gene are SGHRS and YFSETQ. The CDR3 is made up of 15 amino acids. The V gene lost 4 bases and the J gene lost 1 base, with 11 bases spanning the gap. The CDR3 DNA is TGCGCCAGCAGCCAAGGCAGGGGAACTAATGAAAAACTGTTTTTT. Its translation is CASSQGRGTNEKLFF.

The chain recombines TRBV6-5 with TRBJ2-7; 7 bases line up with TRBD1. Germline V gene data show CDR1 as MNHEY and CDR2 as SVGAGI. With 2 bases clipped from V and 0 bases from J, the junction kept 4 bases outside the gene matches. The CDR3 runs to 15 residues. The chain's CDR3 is CASSYGTASSYEQYF. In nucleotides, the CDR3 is TGTGCCAGCAGTTACGGGACAGCGAGCTCCTACGAGCAGTACTTC.

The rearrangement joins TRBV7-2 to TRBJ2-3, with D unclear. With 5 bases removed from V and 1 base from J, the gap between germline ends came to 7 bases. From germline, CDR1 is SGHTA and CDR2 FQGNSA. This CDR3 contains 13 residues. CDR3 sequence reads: CASSTRGTDTQYF. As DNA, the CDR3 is TGTGCCAGCAGCACACGGGGCACAGATACGCAGTATTTT.

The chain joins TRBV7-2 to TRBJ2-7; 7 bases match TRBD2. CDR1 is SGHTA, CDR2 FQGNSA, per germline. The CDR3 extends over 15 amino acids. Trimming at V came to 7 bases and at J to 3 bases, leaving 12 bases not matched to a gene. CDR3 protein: CASTPPVGGFYEQYF. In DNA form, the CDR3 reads TGTGCCAGCACCCCACCGGTGGGGGGGTTCTACGAGCAGTACTTC.

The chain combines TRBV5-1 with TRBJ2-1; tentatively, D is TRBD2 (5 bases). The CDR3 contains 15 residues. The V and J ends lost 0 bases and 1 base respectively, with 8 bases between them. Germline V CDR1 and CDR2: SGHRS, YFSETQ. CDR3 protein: CASSLALASYNEQFF. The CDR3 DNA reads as TGCGCCAGCAGCTTGGCGCTAGCATCCTACAATGAGCAGTTCTTC.

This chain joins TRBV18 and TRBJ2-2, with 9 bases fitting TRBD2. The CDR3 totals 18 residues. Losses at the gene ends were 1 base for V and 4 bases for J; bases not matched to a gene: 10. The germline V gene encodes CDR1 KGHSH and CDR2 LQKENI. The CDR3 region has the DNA TGTGCCAGCTCACCACGAAGTAGCGGGAGCGGCGGCACCGGGGAGCTGTTTTTT. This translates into CASSPRSSGSGGTGELFF.

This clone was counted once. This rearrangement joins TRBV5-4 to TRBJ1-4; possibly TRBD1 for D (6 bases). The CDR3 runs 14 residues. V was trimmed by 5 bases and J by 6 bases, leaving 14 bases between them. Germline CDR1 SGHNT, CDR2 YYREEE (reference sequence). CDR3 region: CASSLDRFDEKLFF. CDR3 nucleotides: TGTGCCAGCAGTTTAGACAGGTTCGATGAAAAACTGTTTTTT.

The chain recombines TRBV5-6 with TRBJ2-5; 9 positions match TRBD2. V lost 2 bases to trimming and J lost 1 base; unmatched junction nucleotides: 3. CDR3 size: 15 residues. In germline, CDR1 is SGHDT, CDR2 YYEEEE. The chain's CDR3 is CASSFPSGIQETQYF. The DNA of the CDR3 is TGTGCCAGCAGCTTCCCTAGCGGGATCCAAGAGACCCAGTACTTC.

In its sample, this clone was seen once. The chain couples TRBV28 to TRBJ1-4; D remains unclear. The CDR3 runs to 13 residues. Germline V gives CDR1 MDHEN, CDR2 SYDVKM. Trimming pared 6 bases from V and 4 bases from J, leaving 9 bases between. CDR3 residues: CASSEGFNEKLFF. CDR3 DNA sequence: TGTGCCAGCAGCGAAGGATTTAATGAAAAACTGTTTTTT.

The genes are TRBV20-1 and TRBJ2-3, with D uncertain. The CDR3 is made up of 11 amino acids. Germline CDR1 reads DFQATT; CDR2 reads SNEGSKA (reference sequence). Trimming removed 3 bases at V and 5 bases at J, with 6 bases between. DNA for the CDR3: TGCAGTGCTAGGTTTCGAGATACGCAGTATTTT. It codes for CSARFRDTQYF.

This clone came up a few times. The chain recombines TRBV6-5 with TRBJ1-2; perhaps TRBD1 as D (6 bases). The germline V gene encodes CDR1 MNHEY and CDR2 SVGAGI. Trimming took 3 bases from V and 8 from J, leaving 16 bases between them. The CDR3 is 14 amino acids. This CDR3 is CASSYSGALRGYTF. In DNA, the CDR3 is TGTGCCAGCAGTTATTCAGGGGCCTTAAGAGGCTACACCTTC.

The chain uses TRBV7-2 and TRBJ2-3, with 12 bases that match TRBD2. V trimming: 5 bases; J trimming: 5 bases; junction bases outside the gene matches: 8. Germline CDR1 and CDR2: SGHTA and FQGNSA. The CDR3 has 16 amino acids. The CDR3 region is CASSPGPGLAGDTQYF. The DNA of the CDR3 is TGTGCCAGCAGCCCCGGGCCGGGACTAGCGGGAGATACGCAGTATTTT.

CDR3 loop: CASSSTKTEAFF. The CDR3 DNA follows: TGTGCCAGCTCCTCTACGAAGACTGAAGCTTTCTTT. The chain joins TRBV18 to TRBJ1-1; no reliable D call. The CDR3 spans 12 residues. Germline-derived CDR1 and CDR2 are KGHSH and LQKENI. V lost 6 bases, J lost 5 bases, and 10 bases lay in between.

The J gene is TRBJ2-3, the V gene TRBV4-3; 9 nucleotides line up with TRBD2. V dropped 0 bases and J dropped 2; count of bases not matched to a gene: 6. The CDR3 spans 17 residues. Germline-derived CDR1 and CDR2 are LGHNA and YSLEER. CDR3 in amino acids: CASSQDTIAGATDTQYF. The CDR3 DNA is TGCGCCAGCAGCCAAGATACAATAGCGGGGGCCACAGATACGCAGTATTTT.

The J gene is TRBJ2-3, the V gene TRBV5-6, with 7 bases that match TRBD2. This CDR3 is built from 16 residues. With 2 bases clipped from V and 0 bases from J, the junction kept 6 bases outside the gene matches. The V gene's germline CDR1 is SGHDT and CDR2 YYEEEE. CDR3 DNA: TGTGCCAGCAGCTTTCTAGCGGCAGCTAGCACAGATACGCAGTATTTT. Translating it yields CASSFLAAASTDTQYF.

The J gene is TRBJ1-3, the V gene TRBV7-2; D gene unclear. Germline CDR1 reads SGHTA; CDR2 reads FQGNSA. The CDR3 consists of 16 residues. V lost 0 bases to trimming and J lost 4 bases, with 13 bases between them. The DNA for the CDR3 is TGTGCCAGCAGCTTAGCGCTGTCGATGCGGGGAAACACCATATATTTT. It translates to CASSLALSMRGNTIYF.

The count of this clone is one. The CDR3 sequence: CASRRGGTTDTQYF. The CDR3 DNA sequence: TGTGCCAGCAGGAGGGGAGGGACCACAGATACGCAGTATTTT. The chain is built from TRBV13 and TRBJ2-3; 7 nucleotides line up with TRBD2. Looked up from germline, CDR1 is PRHDT and CDR2 is FYEKMQ (reference sequence). This CDR3 has 14 amino acids. V was clipped by 6 bases and J by 2 bases; unmatched bases: 5. The full variable domain, with the rest looked up from reference TRBV13 and TRBJ2-3, is AAGVIQSPRHLIKEKRETATLKCYPIPRHDTVYWYQQGPGQDPQFLISFYEKMQSDKGSIPDRFSAQQFSDYHSELNMSSLELGDSALYFCASRRGGTTDTQYFGPGTRLTVL.

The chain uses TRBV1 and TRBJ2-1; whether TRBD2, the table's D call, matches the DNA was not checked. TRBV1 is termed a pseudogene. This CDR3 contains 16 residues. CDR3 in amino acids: CTSSQASGSNYNEQFF. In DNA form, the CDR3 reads TGCACCAGCAGCCAGGCTAGCGGGAGTAACTACAATGAGCAGTTCTTC.

CDR3 sequence: CASSMSGYPNTEAFF. The CDR3 DNA is TGTGCCAGTAGTATGAGTGGATACCCGAACACTGAAGCTTTCTTT. The V gene is TRBV19, the J gene TRBJ1-1; D uncertain. With 3 bases removed from V and 1 base from J, the gap between germline ends came to 12 bases. Germline values: CDR1 LNHDA, CDR2 SQIVND (reference sequence). The CDR3 is 15 amino acids.

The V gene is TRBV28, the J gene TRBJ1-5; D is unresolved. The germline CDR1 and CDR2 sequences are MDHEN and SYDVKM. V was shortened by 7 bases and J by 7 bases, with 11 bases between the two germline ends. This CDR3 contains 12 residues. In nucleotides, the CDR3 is TGTGCCAGCACACCGGGGATCCAGCCCCAGCATTTT. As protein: CASTPGIQPQHF.

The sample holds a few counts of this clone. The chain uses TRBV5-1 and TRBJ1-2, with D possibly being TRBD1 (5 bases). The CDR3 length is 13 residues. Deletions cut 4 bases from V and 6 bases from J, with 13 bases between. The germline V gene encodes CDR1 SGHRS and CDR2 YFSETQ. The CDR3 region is CASSPNGADGYTF. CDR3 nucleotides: TGCGCCAGCAGCCCTAACGGGGCGGATGGCTACACCTTC.